The rows below give T cell receptor beta chains drawn from one sample of a study of T cells expressing NK-cell markers. TCRdb reworked the 5' RACE reads into one entry per CDR3 protein, no DNA. The table lists 300,000 to 500,000 distinct CDR3 sequences, with about 10% in the top ten. Sequencing was done on a sample of blood T cells: a sorted CD56 or NKG2C T cell subset, CD4+ or CD8+ T cells, or bulk PBMC T cells (not recorded which). These receptors all come from a woman between 45 and 65 years old in good health. CDR3s include the opening cysteine and the closing phenylalanine or tryptophan.

TRBV11-1	TRBJ2-7	CASSLGLAGGDEQYF
TRBV5-6	TRBJ2-1	CASSLGGQGNEQFF
TRBV10-3	TRBJ2-1	CAISELAGNYNEQFF
TRBV4-1	TRBJ1-1	CASSEDSEAFF
TRBV3-1	TRBJ2-7	CASSQGGLVGEQYF
TRBV19	TRBJ1-5	CASSITPTGFRQPQHF
TRBV12-3/TRBV12-4	TRBJ1-3	CASSFRVFSGNTIYF
TRBV9	TRBJ2-7	CASSVGLAEEQYF
TRBV12-3/TRBV12-4	TRBJ1-6	CASRGGNREALHF
TRBV4-2	TRBJ2-4	CASSQDRELAGVWYIQYF
TRBV20-1	TRBJ2-3	CSALREDSTDTQYF
TRBV2	TRBJ2-1	CASTHRGSEQFF
TRBV27	TRBJ2-3	CASSPRTLNTQYF
TRBV5-5	TRBJ2-1	CASSFGLAVNEQFF